This paragraph reports one T cell receptor beta chain. The antigen is unknown. The CDR3 regions of TCR beta were amplified from RNA transcripts. First-round RT-PCR of the TCR CDR3 relied on the HTBI primer set. TCRdb re-derived calls from the multiplex PCR reads in MiXCR, one entry per CDR3 protein. The data contain some 300,000 distinct CDR3 sequences, 16% of them singletons. This entry belongs to a study of T cells in Graves' hyperthyroidism and ophthalmopathy. Study results and caveats: Ophthalmopathy was told apart from stable hyperthyroidism by a 13 V-J model.

Patients were aged 18 to 65, had disease duration under 2 months, and had newly diagnosed hyperthyroidism. Trimming removed 3 bases at V and 8 bases at J, with 8 bases between. Per the germline V gene, CDR1 is LGHNA and CDR2 is YNFKEQ. The CDR3 sequence is 13 residues long. The chain joins TRBV4-2 to TRBJ1-6, with D possibly being TRBD1 (5 bases). The clonotype was recovered from a man aged 25-45 years with Graves' hyperthyroidism. The specimen sequenced was blood. The CDR3 reads CASSQQTDSPLHF. The CDR3 bases are TGTGCCAGCAGCCAGCAGACAGATTCACCCCTCCACTTT.